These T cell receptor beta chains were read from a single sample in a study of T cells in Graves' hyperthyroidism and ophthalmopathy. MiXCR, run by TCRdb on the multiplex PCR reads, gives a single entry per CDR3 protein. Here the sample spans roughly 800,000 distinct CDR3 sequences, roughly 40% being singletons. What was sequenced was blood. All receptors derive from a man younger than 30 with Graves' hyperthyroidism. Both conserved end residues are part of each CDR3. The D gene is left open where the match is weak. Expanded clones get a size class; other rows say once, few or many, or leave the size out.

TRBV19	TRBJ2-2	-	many	CASSRNWRNTGELFF	TGTGCCAGTAGTAGAAACTGGAGGAACACCGGGGAGCTGTTTTTT
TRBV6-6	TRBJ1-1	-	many	CASSYGGEAFF	TGTGCCAGCAGCTACGGGGGTGAAGCTTTCTTT
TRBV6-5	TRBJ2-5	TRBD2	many	CASSWASGQETQYF	TGTGCCAGCAGTTGGGCTAGCGGGCAAGAGACCCAGTACTTC
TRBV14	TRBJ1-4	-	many	CASSHDSTNEKLFF	TGTGCCAGCAGCCACGACTCAACTAATGAAAAACTGTTTTTT
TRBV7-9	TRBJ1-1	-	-	CASSRSGVRNTEAFF	TGTGCCAGCAGCCGAAGCGGGGTTCGGAACACTGAAGCTTTCTTT
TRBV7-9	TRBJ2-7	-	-	CASSSLGDRSYEQYF	TGTGCCAGCAGCTCCCTTGGGGACCGATCCTACGAGCAGTACTTC
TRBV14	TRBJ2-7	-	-	CASSQALLAGRGYEQYF	TGTGCCAGCAGCCAAGCCTTGCTAGCTGGAAGAGGCTACGAGCAGTACTTC
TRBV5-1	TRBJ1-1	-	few	CASSQDGGGLNTEAFF	TGCGCCAGCAGCCAAGATGGGGGGGGTTTGAACACTGAAGCTTTCTTT
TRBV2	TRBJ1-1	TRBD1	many	CASWGQGINRGTEAFF	TGTGCCAGCTGGGGACAGGGAATAAATCGGGGCACTGAAGCTTTCTTT
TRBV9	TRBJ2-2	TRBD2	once	CASSRMGLAVTGELFF	TGTGCCAGCAGTAGAATGGGACTAGCGGTCACCGGGGAGCTGTTTTTT
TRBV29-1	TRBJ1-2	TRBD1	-	CTGWDRVNGYTF	TGCACCGGCTGGGACAGGGTAAATGGCTACACCTTC
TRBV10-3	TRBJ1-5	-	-	CAISESGGVGQPQHF	TGTGCCATCAGTGAGTCTGGTGGGGTAGGACAGCCCCAGCATTTT
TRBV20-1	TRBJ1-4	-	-	CSARAPTRGEKLFF	TGCAGTGCTAGAGCTCCCACACGGGGGGAAAAACTGTTTTTT
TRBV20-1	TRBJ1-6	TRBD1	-	CSAPSQPRGPNSPLHF	TGCAGTGCTCCCTCCCAACCGAGGGGGCCGAATTCACCCCTCCACTTT
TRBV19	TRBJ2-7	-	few	CASSIGAGVYEQYF	TGTGCCAGTAGTATTGGGGCAGGGGTCTACGAGCAGTACTTC
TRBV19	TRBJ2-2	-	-	CASSTSLRLGRDTGELFF	TGTGCCAGTAGTACTTCTTTACGACTAGGAAGAGACACCGGGGAGCTGTTTTTT
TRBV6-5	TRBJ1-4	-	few	CASSLTNEKLFF	TGTGCCAGCAGTCTCACTAATGAAAAACTGTTTTTT
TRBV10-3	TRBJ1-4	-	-	CAISEGVGTEKLFF	TGTGCCATCAGTGAGGGGGTAGGGACTGAAAAACTGTTTTTT
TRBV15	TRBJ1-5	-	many	CATSDRRGAQPQHF	TGTGCCACCAGCGATAGACGCGGGGCCCAGCCCCAGCATTTT
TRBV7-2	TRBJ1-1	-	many	CASSLGVSAEAFF	TGTGCCAGCAGCTTAGGAGTTAGCGCTGAAGCTTTCTTT
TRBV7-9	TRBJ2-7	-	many	CASSLDSLYEQYF	TGTGCCAGCAGCCTGGACAGCCTCTACGAGCAGTACTTC
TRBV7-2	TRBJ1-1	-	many	CASSFAVGNTEAFF	TGTGCCAGCAGCTTTGCCGTGGGAAACACTGAAGCTTTCTTT
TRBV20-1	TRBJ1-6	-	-	CSAAAANNSPLHF	TGCAGTGCCGCGGCAGCGAATAATTCACCCCTCCACTTT